This T cell receptor beta chain comes out of a study of T cells in Graves' hyperthyroidism and ophthalmopathy. RNA transcripts served as the template for amplifying TCR beta CDR3 regions. An initial round of RT-PCR targeting the TCR CDR3 relied on the HTBI primer set. Each CDR3 protein gets one entry after TCRdb re-called the multiplex PCR reads with MiXCR. This table has around 720,000 distinct CDR3 sequences, 30% to 40% appearing once. Losses at the gene ends were 5 bases for V and 7 bases for J; bases not matched to a gene: 8. CDR3 length: 15 amino acids. Germline V gene sequence: CDR1 SGHAT, CDR2 FQDESV (reference sequence).

The chain couples TRBV11-1 to TRBJ1-4; 9 positions match TRBD1. This sequence was found in a middle-aged woman with Graves' hyperthyroidism. Sequenced input: blood. CDR3 sequence (DNA): TGTGCCAGCAGCCCAACCGGGACAGGGATTGAAAAACTGTTTTTT. It encodes CASSPTGTGIEKLFF.